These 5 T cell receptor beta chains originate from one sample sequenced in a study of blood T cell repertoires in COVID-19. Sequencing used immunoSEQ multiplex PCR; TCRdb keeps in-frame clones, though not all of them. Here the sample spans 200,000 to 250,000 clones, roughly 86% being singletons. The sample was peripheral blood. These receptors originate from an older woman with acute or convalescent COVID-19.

CDR3 residues: CASSIQGFGLGETQYF. The CDR3 DNA is TGTGCCAGTAGTATTCAGGGGTTCGGTTTGGGAGAGACCCAGTACTTC. The chain employs TRBV19 and TRBJ2-5; D is perhaps TRBD1 (6 bases). Deletions cut 3 bases from V and 4 bases from J, with 18 bases between. Germline V CDR1 and CDR2: LNHDA, SQIVND (reference sequence). This CDR3 spans 16 amino acids.

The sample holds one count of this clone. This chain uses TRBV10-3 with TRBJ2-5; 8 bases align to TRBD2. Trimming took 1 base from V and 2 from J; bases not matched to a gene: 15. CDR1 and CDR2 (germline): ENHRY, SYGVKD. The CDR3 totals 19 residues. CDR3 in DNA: TGTGCCATCAGTGAGTTTGATTTCGGACTAGCCCCCTCACAAGAGACCCAGTACTTC. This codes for CAISEFDFGLAPSQETQYF.

The CDR3 coding sequence is TGTGCCAGCAGTGATAGCGGGGGGGCCCCAGATACGCAGTATTTT. It is translated as CASSDSGGAPDTQYF. The genes are TRBV6-4 and TRBJ2-3; 11 nucleotides match TRBD2. V lost 3 bases, J lost 4 bases, and 3 bases stayed unmatched. Germline-derived CDR1 and CDR2 are MRHNA and SNTAGT. CDR3 length: 15 residues.

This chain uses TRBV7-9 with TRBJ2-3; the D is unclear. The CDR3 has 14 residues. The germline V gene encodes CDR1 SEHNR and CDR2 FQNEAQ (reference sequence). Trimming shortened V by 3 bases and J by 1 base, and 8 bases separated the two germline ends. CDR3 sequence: CASSLRTGTDTQYF. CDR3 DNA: TGTGCCAGCAGCTTGCGCACAGGCACAGATACGCAGTATTTT.

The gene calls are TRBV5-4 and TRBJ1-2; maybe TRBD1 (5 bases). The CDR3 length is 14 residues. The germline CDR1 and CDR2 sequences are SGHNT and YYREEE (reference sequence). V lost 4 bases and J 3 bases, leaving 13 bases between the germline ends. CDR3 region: CASSRAGTYYGYTF. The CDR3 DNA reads TGTGCCAGCAGCCGAGCCGGGACTTACTATGGCTACACCTTC.